Each of the 19 T cell receptor beta chains below was sequenced from the same sample in a study of a mutant IDH1 vaccine in newly diagnosed glioma. Method: immunoSEQ multiplex PCR; TCRdb's copy keeps in-frame clones and lacks some. The sample records approximately 15,000 clones, around 95% being singletons. Indicated time point: baseline, week 1 (first vaccination visit). Treatment indicated: pre-vaccination baseline after standard-of-care therapy. Sequenced material: peripheral blood mononuclear cells (PBMCs), taken from a glioma patient treated with radiotherapy, temozolomide or both. The receptor source for this set is a woman aged 18-29 years with glioma. Some clones in this sample may be carry-over from other donors' samples.

For the CDR3, the DNA is TGTGCCAGCAGTCCCACCCCTCCACAGGCTAACACAGATACGCAGTATTTT. Encoded protein: CASSPTPPQANTDTQYF. This chain joins TRBV25-1 and TRBJ2-3; D perhaps matches TRBD1 (5 bases). V gave up 5 bases and J gave up 2 bases, with 20 bases separating them. Germline CDR1 reads MGHDK; CDR2 reads SYGVNS. This CDR3 comprises 17 residues.

V is TRBV5-1 and J is TRBJ2-2; 7 bases are a match to TRBD1. This CDR3 spans 14 amino acids. J lost 5 bases, V lost 4 bases, and 5 bases had no gene match. CDR1 is SGHRS, CDR2 YFSETQ, per germline. CDR3 nucleotides: TGCGCCAGCAGCCCTGGACAGGCGACCGGGGAGCTGTTTTTT. Amino acid sequence: CASSPGQATGELFF.

The chain employs TRBV27 and TRBJ1-5; D perhaps matches TRBD1 (5 bases). The length of the CDR3 is 14 residues. The V end was cut by 2 bases, the J end by 7 bases, with 12 bases between. Germline CDR1 reads MNHEY; CDR2 reads SMNVEV (reference sequence). The CDR3 sequence: CASSLRTSQQPQHF. The DNA for the CDR3 is TGTGCCAGCAGTTTACGGACAAGCCAGCAGCCCCAGCATTTT.

V and J are TRBV28 and TRBJ2-7; 8 bases map to TRBD2. In germline, CDR1 is MDHEN, CDR2 SYDVKM. The CDR3 contains 15 residues. After removal of 6 bases from V and 0 bases from J, the junction contained 7 bases not matched to a gene. This CDR3 is CASRSAGELSYEQYF. DNA of the CDR3: TGTGCCAGCAGATCAGCGGGAGAGCTCTCCTACGAGCAGTACTTC.

The CDR3 DNA reads as TGCGCCAGCAGCCAAGATTTGGGCGTGAACACTGAAGCTTTCTTT. It is translated as CASSQDLGVNTEAFF. V usage is TRBV4-3 and J usage is TRBJ1-1; D is uncertain. Germline V CDR1 and CDR2: LGHNA, YSLEER. There are 15 residues in the CDR3. Between the trimmed V and J ends, which lost 0 bases and 0 bases, there was a span of 8 bases.

The chain links TRBV7-9 to TRBJ1-1; TRBD1 might be the D (6 bases). The germline V and J ends were trimmed by 7 bases and 4 bases, with 22 bases remaining between them. Per the germline V gene, CDR1 is SEHNR and CDR2 is FQNEAQ (reference sequence). The CDR3 is 16 amino acids. CDR3 in DNA: TGTGCCAGCAACCACGAGGGGGGGCCCGGGGGCACTGAAGCTTTCTTT. Translation: CASNHEGGPGGTEAFF.

The CDR3 protein is CASSPDRDSTPLHF. The DNA for the CDR3 is TGTGCCAGCAGTCCGGACAGGGACTCAACACCCCTCCACTTT. The chain uses TRBV28 and TRBJ1-6; 8 nucleotides match TRBD1. The CDR3 extends over 14 amino acids. Germline V lookup: CDR1 MDHEN, CDR2 SYDVKM. With V trimmed by 5 bases and J by 11 bases, 8 bases remained unmatched.

The chain couples TRBV7-9 to TRBJ2-7; D is ambiguous. Trimming took off 3 bases at V and 2 bases at J, with 5 bases between the two ends. The CDR3 spans 12 residues. CDR1 and CDR2 from the germline V gene are SEHNR and FQNEAQ (reference sequence). CDR3 loop: CASSFRPYEQYF. DNA of the CDR3: TGTGCCAGCAGCTTTAGGCCCTACGAGCAGTACTTC.

The table lists this clone with a count of one. The rearrangement links TRBV27 to TRBJ2-7; D is unclear. V lost 4 bases and J 6 bases, leaving 13 bases between the germline ends. CDR3 size: 13 residues. CDR1 and CDR2 (germline): MNHEY, SMNVEV (reference sequence). Here the CDR3 DNA reads TGTGCCAGCAGTTCTTACACCTCGGGCGAGCAGTACTTC. It translates to CASSSYTSGEQYF.

The rearrangement links TRBV7-9 to TRBJ2-7; tentatively, D is TRBD1 (6 bases). V was clipped by 4 bases and J by 5 bases, with 18 bases between them. From germline, CDR1 is SEHNR and CDR2 FQNEAQ (reference sequence). The CDR3 has 15 residues. DNA of the CDR3: TGTGCCAGCAGCTCCGCACAGGGAATAAGGAACGAGCAGTACTTC. Protein product: CASSSAQGIRNEQYF.

This chain links TRBV7-2 with TRBJ2-3; TRBD1 or TRBD2 may be the D gene (7 bases each). The CDR3 length is 17 residues. Germline assignment: CDR1 SGHTA and CDR2 FQGNSA. V shed 4 bases and J shed 4 bases, with 21 bases lying between them. CDR3 region: CASSSQVRGGSADTQYF. In DNA form, the CDR3 reads TGTGCCAGCAGCTCCCAGGTCAGGGGGGGGTCGGCAGATACGCAGTATTTT.

In the case of this clone: Here the CDR3 omits its conserved ending phenylalanine or tryptophan, so a read error is the likely source. No DNA is shown, since the ends of the CDR3 on it are uncertain; the CDR3 is the one TCRdb lists. The J gene is TRBJ1-2, the V gene TRBV6-6; the table's TRBD1 call for D was not verified on the DNA. Germline V lookup: CDR1 MNHNY, CDR2 SVGAGI (reference sequence). The CDR3 region is 12 residues in length, termini included. The CDR3 protein is CASSYSAGGVSP.

The chain uses TRBV9 and TRBJ1-1; tentatively, D is TRBD1 (5 bases). V was clipped by 4 bases and J by 0 bases, with 10 bases between them. CDR3 length: 14 residues. Looked up from germline, CDR1 is SGDLS and CDR2 is YYNGEE. CDR3 nucleotides: TGTGCCAGCAGCCCAGGGACGCTGAACACTGAAGCTTTCTTT. Residues: CASSPGTLNTEAFF. Full variable domain (rest looked up from reference TRBV9 and TRBJ1-1): DSGVTQTPKHLITATGQRVTLRCSPRSGDLSVYWYQQSLDQGLQFLIQYYNGEERAKGNILERFSAQQFPDLHSELNLSSLELGDSALYFCASSPGTLNTEAFFGQGTRLTVV.

This clone was picked up one time. The rearrangement uses TRBV7-8 and TRBJ2-3, with a weak D call TRBD1 (5 bases). This CDR3 is 16 amino acids long. Germline V gene lookup returns CDR1 SGHVS and CDR2 FQNEAQ. V gave up 0 bases and J gave up 1 base, with 11 bases separating them. In DNA form, the CDR3 reads TGTGCCAGCAGCTTAGCGCAGGGTCAGGGCACAGATACGCAGTATTTT. Its protein is CASSLAQGQGTDTQYF. Variable domain in full (rest from reference TRBV7-8 and TRBJ2-3): GAGVSQSPRYKVAKRGQDVALRCDPISGHVSLFWYQQALGQGPEFLTYFQNEAQLDKSGLPSDRFFAERPEGSVSTLKIQRTQQEDSAVYLCASSLAQGQGTDTQYFGPGTRLTVL.

The J gene is TRBJ1-2, the V gene TRBV14; perhaps TRBD1 as D (6 bases). The germline gives CDR1 SGHDN, CDR2 FVKESK. CDR3 length: 14 residues. V lost 0 bases to trimming and J lost 8 bases, with 13 bases between them. Here the CDR3 reads CASSQDLGGYGYTF. CDR3 nucleotide sequence: TGTGCCAGCAGCCAAGATTTAGGGGGATACGGCTACACCTTC.

The chain carries TRBV5-8 and TRBJ2-1; the match to TRBD2 covers 12 bases. Losses at the gene ends were 4 bases for V and 4 bases for J; bases not matched to a gene: 3. The CDR3 covers 15 residues. From germline, CDR1 is SGHTS and CDR2 YDEGEE. The CDR3 reads CASSILAGGYNEQFF. The CDR3 DNA is TGTGCCAGCAGCATACTAGCGGGGGGTTACAATGAGCAGTTCTTC. Filled out from reference TRBV5-8 and TRBJ2-1, the complete variable domain reads EAGVTQSPTHLIKTRGQQATLRCSPISGHTSVYWYQQALGLGLQFLLWYDEGEERNRGNFPPRFSGRQFPNYSSELNVNALELEDSALYLCASSILAGGYNEQFFGPGTRLTVL.

The V and J genes are TRBV6-5 and TRBJ2-7; D not resolved. This CDR3 spans 13 amino acids. The germline V gene encodes CDR1 MNHEY and CDR2 SVGAGI. The V gene lost 6 bases and the J gene lost 0 bases, with 9 bases spanning the gap. In nucleotides, the CDR3 is TGTGCCAGCAGGCTACCAAACTCCTACGAGCAGTACTTC. Translation gives CASRLPNSYEQYF.

The gene calls are TRBV19 and TRBJ1-2; D unresolved. Trimming shortened V by 7 bases and J by 2 bases, and 11 bases separated the two germline ends. This CDR3 is 13 amino acids long. The germline V gene has CDR1 LNHDA and CDR2 SQIVND (reference sequence). CDR3: CASTVAGNYGYTF. The CDR3 DNA reads TGTGCCAGTACTGTGGCGGGGAACTATGGCTACACCTTC. The whole variable domain, filled in from reference TRBV19 and TRBJ1-2, reads DGGITQSPKYLFRKEGQNVTLSCEQNLNHDAMYWYRQDPGQGLRLIYYSQIVNDFQKGDIAEGYSVSREKKESFPLTVTSAQKNPTAFYLCASTVAGNYGYTFGSGTRLTVV.

This chain joins TRBV5-6 and TRBJ2-1; 9 positions match TRBD2. Germline CDR1 SGHDT, CDR2 YYEEEE. This CDR3 has 15 residues. V lost 2 bases and J lost 5; bases outside the gene matches: 5. DNA of the CDR3: TGTGCCAGCAGCTTCTTAGCGGGGGCCAACAATGAGCAGTTCTTC. Residues: CASSFLAGANNEQFF. Full variable domain (outside the CDR3, taken from reference TRBV5-6 and TRBJ2-1): DAGVTQSPTHLIKTRGQQVTLRCSPKSGHDTVSWYQQALGQGPQFIFQYYEEEERQRGNFPDRFSGHQFPNYSSELNVNALLLGDSALYLCASSFLAGANNEQFFGPGTRLTVL.